This TCR beta chain was captured in a study of T cells after yellow fever vaccination. CDR1 is DFQATT, CDR2 SNEGSKA, per germline (reference sequence). CDR3 size: 12 residues. V was pared by 3 bases and J by 5 bases, with 8 bases between. To note about this clonotype: Antigen: not known.

Study observations and caveats: FACS-sorted repertoires might harbor abundant contaminating clonotypes from the bulk population. After the booster, 96% of CD4 and about 90% of CD8 primary-response clones were re-detected.

TCRdb fed the 5' RACE reads into MiXCR, producing one record per CDR3 protein. The table has 450,000 to 600,000 distinct CDR3 sequences, roughly 14% seen once. The sequence was obtained from a man aged 30 to 39 who received the YFV17D yellow fever vaccine. The sequencing used PBMCs, collected on the day of the yellow fever booster vaccination. V gene TRBV20-1 combines with J gene TRBJ2-1; D tentatively fits TRBD1 or TRBD2 (5 bases each). CDR3 protein: CSASGDDNEQFF. The CDR3 DNA reads as TGCAGTGCTAGCGGGGACGACAATGAGCAGTTCTTC.